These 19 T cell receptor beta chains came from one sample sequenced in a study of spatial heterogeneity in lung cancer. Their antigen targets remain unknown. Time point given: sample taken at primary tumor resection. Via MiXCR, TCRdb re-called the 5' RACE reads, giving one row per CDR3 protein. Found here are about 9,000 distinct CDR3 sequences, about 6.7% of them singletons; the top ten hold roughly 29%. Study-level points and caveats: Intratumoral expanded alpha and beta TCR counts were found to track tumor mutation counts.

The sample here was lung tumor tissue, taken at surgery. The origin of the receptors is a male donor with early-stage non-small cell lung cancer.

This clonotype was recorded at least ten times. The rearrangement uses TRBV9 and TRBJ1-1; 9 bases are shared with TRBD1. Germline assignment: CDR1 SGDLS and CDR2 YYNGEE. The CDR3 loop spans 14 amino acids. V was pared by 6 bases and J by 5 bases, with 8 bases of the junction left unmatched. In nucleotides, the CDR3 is TGTGCCAGCAACGAGGGACAGGGAGGGACTGAAGCTTTCTTT. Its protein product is CASNEGQGGTEAFF.

CDR3 sequence reads: CASSPGSSYEQYF. In nucleotides, the CDR3 is TGTGCCAGCAGCCCCGGCAGCTCCTACGAGCAGTACTTC. The rearrangement uses TRBV11-2 and TRBJ2-7; D remains unclear. V was cut by 5 bases and J by 0 bases, with 8 bases left in between. CDR1 is SGHAT and CDR2 is FQNNGV in the germline V gene. CDR3 size: 13 residues.

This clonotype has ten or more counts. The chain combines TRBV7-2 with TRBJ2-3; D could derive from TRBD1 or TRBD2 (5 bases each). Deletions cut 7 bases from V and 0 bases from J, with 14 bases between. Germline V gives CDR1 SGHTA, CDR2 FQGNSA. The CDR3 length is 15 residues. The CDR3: CASTLGVSSTDTQYF. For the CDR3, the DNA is TGTGCCAGCACCCTGGGGGTTTCTAGCACAGATACGCAGTATTTT.

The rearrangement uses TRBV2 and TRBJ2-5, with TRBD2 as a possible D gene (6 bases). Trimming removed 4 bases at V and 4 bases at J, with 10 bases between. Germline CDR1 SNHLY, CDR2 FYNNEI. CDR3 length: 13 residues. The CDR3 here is CASSGRGGETQYF. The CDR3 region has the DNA TGTGCCAGCAGTGGGAGGGGCGGAGAGACCCAGTACTTC.

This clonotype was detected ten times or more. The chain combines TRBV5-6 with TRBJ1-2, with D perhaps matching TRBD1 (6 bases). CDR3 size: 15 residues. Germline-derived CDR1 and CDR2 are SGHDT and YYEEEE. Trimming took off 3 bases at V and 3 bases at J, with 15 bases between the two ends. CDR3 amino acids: CASSSGAGEDYGYTF. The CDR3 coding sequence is TGTGCCAGCAGCTCCGGGGCAGGGGAGGACTATGGCTACACCTTC.

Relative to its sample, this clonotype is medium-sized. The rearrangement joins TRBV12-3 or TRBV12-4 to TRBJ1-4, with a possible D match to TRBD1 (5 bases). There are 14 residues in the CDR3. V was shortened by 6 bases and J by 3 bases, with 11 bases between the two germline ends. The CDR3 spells CASSPGRANEKLFF. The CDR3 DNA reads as TGTGCCAGCAGCCCAGGGAGGGCTAATGAAAAACTGTTTTTT.

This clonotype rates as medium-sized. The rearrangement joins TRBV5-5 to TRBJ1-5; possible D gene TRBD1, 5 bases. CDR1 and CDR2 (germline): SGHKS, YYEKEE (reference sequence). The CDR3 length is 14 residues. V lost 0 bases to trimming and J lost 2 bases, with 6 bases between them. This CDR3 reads CASSLGGGNQPQHF. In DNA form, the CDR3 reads TGTGCCAGCAGCTTGGGGGGGGGCAATCAGCCCCAGCATTTT.

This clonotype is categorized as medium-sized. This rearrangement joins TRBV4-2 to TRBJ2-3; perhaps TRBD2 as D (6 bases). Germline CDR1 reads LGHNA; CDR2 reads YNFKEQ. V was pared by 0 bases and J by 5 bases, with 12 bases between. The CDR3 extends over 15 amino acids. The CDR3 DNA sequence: TGTGCCAGCAGCCAAGATAGGCTAGCGCTAGATACGCAGTATTTT. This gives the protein CASSQDRLALDTQYF.

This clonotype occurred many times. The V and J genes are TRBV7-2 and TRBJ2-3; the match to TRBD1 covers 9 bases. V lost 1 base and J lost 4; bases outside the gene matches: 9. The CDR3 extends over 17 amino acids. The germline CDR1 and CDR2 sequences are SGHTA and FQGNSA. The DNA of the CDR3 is TGTGCCAGCAGCTTAGGCCGGACAGGGGTGAGGGCAGATACGCAGTATTTT. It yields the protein CASSLGRTGVRADTQYF.

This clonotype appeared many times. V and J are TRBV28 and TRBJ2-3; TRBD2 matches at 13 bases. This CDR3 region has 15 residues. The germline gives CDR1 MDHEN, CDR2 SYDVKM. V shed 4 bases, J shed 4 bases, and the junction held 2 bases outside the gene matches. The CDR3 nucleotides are TGTGCCAGCAGTTCCACTAGCGGGGGGGCAGATACGCAGTATTTT. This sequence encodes CASSSTSGGADTQYF.

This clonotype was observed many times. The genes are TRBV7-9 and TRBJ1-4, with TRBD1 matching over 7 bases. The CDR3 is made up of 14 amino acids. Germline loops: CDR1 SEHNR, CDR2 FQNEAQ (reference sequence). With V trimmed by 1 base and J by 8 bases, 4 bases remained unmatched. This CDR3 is CASSLGQGDEKLFF. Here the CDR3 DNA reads TGTGCCAGCAGCTTAGGACAGGGAGACGAAAAACTGTTTTTT.

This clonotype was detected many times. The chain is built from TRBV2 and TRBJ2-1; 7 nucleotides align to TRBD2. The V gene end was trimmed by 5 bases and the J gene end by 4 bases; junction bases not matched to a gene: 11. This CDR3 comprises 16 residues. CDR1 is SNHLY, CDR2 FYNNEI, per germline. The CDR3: CASSLITGGSYNEQFF. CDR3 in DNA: TGTGCCAGCAGTCTGATTACGGGGGGATCGTACAATGAGCAGTTCTTC. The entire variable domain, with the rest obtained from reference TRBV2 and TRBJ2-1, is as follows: EPEVTQTPSHQVTQMGQEVILRCVPISNHLYFYWYRQILGQKVEFLVSFYNNEISEKSEIFDDQFSVERPDGSNFTLKIRSTKLEDSAMYFCASSLITGGSYNEQFFGPGTRLTVL.

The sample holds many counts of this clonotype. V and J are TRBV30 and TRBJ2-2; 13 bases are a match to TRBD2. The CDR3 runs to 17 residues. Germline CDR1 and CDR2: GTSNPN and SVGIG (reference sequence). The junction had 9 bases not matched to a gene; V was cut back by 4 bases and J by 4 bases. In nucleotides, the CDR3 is TGTGCCTGGACAGCCGGACTAGCGGGGGCTGTCACCGGGGAGCTGTTTTTT. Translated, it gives CAWTAGLAGAVTGELFF.

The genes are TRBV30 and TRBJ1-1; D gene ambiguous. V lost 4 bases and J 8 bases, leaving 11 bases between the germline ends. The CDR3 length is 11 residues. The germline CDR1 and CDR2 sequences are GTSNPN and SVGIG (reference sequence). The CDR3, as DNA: TGTGCCTGGACTCTCCTTATGGAAGCTTTCTTT. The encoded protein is CAWTLLMEAFF.

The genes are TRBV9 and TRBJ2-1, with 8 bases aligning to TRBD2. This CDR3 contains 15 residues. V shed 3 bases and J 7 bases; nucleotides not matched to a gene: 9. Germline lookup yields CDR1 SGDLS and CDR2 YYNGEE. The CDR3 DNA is TGTGCCAGCAGCGACCGGGGGGGTTATGAGAATGAGCAGTTCTTC. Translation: CASSDRGGYENEQFF. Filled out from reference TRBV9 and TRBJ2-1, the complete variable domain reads DSGVTQTPKHLITATGQRVTLRCSPRSGDLSVYWYQQSLDQGLQFLIQYYNGEERAKGNILERFSAQQFPDLHSELNLSSLELGDSALYFCASSDRGGYENEQFFGPGTRLTVL.

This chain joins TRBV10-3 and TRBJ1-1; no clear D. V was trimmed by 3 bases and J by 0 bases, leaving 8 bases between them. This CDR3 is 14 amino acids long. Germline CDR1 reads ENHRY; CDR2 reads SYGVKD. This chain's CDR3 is CAISERILNTEAFF. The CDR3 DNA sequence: TGTGCCATCAGTGAAAGGATTTTGAACACTGAAGCTTTCTTT.

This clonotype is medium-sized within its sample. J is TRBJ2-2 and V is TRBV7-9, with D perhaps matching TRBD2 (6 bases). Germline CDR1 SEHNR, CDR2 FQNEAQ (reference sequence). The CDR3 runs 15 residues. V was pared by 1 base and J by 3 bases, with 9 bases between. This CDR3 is CASSLDGGDTGELFF. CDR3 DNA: TGTGCCAGCAGCTTAGATGGCGGGGACACCGGGGAGCTGTTTTTT.

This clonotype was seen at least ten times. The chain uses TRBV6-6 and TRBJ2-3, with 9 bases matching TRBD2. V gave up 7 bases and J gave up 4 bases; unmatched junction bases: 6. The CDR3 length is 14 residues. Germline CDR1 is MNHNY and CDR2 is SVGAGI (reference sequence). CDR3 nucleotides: TGTGCCAGCAATAGCGGGGGTCGCGCAGATACGCAGTATTTT. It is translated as CASNSGGRADTQYF.

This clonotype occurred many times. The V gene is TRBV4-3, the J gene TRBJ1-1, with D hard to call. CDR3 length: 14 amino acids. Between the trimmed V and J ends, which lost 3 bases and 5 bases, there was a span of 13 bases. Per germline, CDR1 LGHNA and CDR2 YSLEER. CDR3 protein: CASSQAGLGTEAFF. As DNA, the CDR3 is TGCGCCAGCAGCCAGGCGGGGTTGGGGACTGAAGCTTTCTTT.